Sequencing of this T cell receptor beta chain was carried out in a study of T cells in Graves' hyperthyroidism and ophthalmopathy. General study findings and limits: A 13 V-J model separated ophthalmopathy from stable hyperthyroidism. The model foresaw ophthalmopathy a median roughly 6 months prior to onset.

It was RNA transcripts that yielded the amplified TCR beta CDR3 regions. The HTBI primer set was used in a first-round RT-PCR of the TCR CDR3. TCRdb re-called the multiplex PCR reads through MiXCR, storing one row per CDR3 protein. The sample holds 300,000 to 400,000 distinct CDR3 sequences, 18% seen once. Only a few counts were recorded for this clonotype. Its antigen is not identified. Trimming removed 0 bases at V and 3 bases at J, with 6 bases between. This CDR3 comprises 13 residues. The germline V gene encodes CDR1 MNHEY and CDR2 SVGAGI. Source material: blood. This chain connects TRBV6-5 to TRBJ2-7; D is ambiguous. The clonotype comes from a woman aged 45-59 years with Graves' hyperthyroidism. The CDR3 sequence: CASSYSRYYEQYF. The DNA for the CDR3 is TGTGCCAGCAGTTACTCGAGATACTACGAGCAGTACTTC.